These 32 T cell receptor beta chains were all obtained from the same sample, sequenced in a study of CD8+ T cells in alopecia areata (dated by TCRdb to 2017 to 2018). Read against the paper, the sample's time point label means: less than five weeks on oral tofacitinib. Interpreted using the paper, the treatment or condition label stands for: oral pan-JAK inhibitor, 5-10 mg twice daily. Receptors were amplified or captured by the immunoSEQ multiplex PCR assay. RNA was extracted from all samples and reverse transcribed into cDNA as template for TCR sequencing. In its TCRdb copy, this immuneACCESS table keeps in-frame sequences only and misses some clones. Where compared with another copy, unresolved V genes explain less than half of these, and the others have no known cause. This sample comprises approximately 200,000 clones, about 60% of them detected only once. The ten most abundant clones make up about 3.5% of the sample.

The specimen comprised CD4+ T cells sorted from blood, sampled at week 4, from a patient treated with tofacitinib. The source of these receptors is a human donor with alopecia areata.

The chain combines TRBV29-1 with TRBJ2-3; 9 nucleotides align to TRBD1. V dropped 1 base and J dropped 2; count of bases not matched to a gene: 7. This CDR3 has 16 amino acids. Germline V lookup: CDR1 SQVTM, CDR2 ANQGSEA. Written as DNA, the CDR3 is TGCAGCGTTGAAGGGGACAGGGTCTCTCTCACAGATACGCAGTATTTT. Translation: CSVEGDRVSLTDTQYF.

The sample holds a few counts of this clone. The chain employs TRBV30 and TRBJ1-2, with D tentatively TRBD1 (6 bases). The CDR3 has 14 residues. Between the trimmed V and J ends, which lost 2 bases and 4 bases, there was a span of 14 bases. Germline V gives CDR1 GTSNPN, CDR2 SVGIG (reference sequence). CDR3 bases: TGTGCCTGGAGTCCGGGACAACGAACCTATGGCTACACCTTC. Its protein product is CAWSPGQRTYGYTF.

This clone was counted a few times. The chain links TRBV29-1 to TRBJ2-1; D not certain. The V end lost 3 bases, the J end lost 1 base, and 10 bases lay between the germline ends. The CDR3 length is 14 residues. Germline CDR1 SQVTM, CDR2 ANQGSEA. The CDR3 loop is CSVDITGSYNEQFF. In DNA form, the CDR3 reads TGCAGCGTTGATATCACTGGGTCCTACAATGAGCAGTTCTTC.

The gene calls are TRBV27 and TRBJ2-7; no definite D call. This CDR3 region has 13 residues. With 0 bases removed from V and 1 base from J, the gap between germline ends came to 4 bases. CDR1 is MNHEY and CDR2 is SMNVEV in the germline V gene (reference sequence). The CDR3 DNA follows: TGTGCCAGCAGTTTATCTTTGTCCTACGAGCAGTACTTC. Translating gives CASSLSLSYEQYF.

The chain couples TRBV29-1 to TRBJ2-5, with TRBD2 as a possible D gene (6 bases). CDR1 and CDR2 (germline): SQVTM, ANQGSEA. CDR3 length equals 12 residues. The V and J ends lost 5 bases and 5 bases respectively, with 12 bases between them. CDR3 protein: CSVRRGSETQYF. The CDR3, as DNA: TGCAGCGTTAGGCGGGGTAGTGAGACCCAGTACTTC.

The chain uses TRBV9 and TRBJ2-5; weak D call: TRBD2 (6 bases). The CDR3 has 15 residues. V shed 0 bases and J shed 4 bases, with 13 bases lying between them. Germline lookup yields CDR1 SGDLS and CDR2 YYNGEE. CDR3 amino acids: CASSVETRVSETQYF. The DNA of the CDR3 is TGTGCCAGCAGCGTAGAGACTAGAGTCTCAGAGACCCAGTACTTC.

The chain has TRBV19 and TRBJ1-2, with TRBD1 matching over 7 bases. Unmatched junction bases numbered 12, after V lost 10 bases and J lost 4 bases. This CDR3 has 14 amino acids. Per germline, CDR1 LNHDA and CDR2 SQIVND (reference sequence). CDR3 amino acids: CATLKDRDSYGYTF. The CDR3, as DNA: TGTGCCACCCTAAAAGACAGGGATAGCTATGGCTACACCTTC.

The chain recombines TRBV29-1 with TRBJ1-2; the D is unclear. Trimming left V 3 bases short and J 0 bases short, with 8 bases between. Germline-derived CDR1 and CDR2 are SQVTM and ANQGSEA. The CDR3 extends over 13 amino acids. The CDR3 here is CSVDGYPNYGYTF. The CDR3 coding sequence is TGCAGCGTTGATGGTTATCCTAACTATGGCTACACCTTC.

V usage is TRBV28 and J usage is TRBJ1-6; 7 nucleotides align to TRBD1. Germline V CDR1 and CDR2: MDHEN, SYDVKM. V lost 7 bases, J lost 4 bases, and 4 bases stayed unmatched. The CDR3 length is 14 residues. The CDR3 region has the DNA TGTGCCAGCACCCAGGGACAGTATAATTCACCCCTCCACTTT. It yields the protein CASTQGQYNSPLHF.

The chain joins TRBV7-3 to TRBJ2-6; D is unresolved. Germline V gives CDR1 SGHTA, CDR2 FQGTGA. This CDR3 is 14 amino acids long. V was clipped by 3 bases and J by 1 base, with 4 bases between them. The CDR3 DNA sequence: TGTGCCAGCAGCTTGTATTCTGGGGCCAACGTCCTGACTTTC. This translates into CASSLYSGANVLTF.

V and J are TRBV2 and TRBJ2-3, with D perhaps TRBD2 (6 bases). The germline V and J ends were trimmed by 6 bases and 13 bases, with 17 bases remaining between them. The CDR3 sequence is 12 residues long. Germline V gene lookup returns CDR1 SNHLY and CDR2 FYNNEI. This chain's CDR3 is CASSGTHRWEYF. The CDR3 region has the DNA TGTGCCAGCAGCGGGACTCATCGGTGGGAGTATTTT. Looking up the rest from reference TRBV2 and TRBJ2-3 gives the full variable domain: EPEVTQTPSHQVTQMGQEVILRCVPISNHLYFYWYRQILGQKVEFLVSFYNNEISEKSEIFDDQFSVERPDGSNFTLKIRSTKLEDSAMYFCASSGTHRWEYFGPGTRLTVL.

The DNA for the CDR3 is TGTGCCAGCAGCCCGGAACAGGGGGCTCGTTATGGCTACACCTTC. As protein: CASSPEQGARYGYTF. V and J are TRBV6-6 and TRBJ1-2; 9 bases agree with TRBD1. Germline CDR1 reads MNHNY; CDR2 reads SVGAGI (reference sequence). Trimming removed 6 bases from V and 5 bases from J; junction bases left unmatched: 10. The CDR3 is 15 amino acids.

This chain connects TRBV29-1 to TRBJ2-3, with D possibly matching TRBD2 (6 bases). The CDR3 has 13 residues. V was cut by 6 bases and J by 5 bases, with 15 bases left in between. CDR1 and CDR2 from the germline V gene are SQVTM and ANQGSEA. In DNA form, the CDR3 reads TGCAGCGTGGGGGGTTTCGAGAGAGATACGCAGTATTTT. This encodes CSVGGFERDTQYF.

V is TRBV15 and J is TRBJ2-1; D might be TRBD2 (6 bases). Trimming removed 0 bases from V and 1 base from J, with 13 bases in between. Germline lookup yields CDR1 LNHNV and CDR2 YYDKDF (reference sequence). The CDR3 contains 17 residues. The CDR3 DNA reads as TGTGCCACCAGCAGAGATCGGGGCGGGGTATCCTACAATGAGCAGTTCTTC. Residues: CATSRDRGGVSYNEQFF.

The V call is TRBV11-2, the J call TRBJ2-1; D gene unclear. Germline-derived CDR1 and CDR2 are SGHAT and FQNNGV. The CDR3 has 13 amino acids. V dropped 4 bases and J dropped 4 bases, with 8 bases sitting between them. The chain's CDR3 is CASSSDVYNEQFF. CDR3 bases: TGTGCCAGCAGCTCGGACGTATACAATGAGCAGTTCTTC.

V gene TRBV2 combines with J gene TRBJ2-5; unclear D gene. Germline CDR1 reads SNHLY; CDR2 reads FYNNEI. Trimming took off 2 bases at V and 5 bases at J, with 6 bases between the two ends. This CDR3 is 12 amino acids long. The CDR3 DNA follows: TGTGCCAGCAGTGAATGGATGGAGACCCAGTACTTC. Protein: CASSEWMETQYF.

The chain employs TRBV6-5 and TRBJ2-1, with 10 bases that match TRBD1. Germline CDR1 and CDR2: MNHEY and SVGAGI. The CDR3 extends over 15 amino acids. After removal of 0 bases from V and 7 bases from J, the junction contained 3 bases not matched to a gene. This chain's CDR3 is CASSYSGTGVNEQFF. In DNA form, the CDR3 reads TGTGCCAGCAGTTACTCGGGGACAGGGGTAAATGAGCAGTTCTTC.

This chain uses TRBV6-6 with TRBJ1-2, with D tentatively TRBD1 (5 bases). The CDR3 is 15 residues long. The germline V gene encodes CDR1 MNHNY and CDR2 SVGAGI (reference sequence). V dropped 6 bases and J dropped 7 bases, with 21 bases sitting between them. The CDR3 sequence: CASSWDGQLESGYTF. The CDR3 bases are TGTGCCAGCAGCTGGGACGGGCAGCTTGAATCTGGCTACACCTTC.

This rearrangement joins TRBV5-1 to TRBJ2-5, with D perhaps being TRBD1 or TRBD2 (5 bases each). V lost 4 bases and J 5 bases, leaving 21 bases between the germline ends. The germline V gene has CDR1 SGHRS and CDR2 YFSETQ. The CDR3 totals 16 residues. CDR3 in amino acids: CASSPLAGRVSETQYF. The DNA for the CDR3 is TGCGCCAGCAGCCCCCTGGCGGGCAGGGTCAGTGAGACCCAGTACTTC. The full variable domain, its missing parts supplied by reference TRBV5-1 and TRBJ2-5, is KAGVTQTPRYLIKTRGQQVTLSCSPISGHRSVSWYQQTPGQGLQFLFEYFSETQRNKGNFPGRFSGRQFSNSRSEMNVSTLELGDSALYLCASSPLAGRVSETQYFGPGTRLLVL.

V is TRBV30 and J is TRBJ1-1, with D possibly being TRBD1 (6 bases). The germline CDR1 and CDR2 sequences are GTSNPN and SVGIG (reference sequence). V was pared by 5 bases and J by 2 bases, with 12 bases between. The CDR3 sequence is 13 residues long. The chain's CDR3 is CAWAQGGNTEAFF. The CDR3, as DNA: TGTGCCTGGGCCCAAGGGGGTAACACTGAAGCTTTCTTT. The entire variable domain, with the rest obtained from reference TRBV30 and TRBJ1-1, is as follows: SQTIHQWPATLVQPVGSPLSLECTVEGTSNPNLYWYRQAAGRGLQLLFYSVGIGQISSEVPQNLSASRPQDRQFILSSKKLLLSDSGFYLCAWAQGGNTEAFFGQGTRLTVV.

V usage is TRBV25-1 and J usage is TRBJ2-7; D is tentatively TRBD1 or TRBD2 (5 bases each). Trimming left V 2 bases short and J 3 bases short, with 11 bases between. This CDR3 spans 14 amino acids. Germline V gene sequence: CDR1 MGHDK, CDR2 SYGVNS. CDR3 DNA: TGTGCCAGCAGTGAACCGGGGCCGGGCTACGAGCAGTACTTC. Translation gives CASSEPGPGYEQYF.

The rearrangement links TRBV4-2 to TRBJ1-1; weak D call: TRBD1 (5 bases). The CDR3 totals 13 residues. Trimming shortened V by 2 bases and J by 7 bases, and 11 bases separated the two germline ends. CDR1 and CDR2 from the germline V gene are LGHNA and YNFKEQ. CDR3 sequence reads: CASSQQGPGEAFF. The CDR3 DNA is TGTGCCAGCAGCCAACAGGGTCCAGGTGAAGCTTTCTTT.

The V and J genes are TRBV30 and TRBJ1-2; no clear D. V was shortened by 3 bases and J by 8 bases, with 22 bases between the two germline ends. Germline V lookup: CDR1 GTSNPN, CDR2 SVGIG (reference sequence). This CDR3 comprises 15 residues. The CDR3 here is CAWRFRGGDHGGYTF. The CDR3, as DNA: TGTGCCTGGAGATTCCGGGGAGGAGACCATGGGGGCTACACCTTC.

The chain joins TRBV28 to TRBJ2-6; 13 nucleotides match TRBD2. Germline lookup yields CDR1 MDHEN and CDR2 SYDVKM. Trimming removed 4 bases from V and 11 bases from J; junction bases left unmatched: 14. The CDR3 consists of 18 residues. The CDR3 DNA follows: TGTGCCAGCAGTTCTCTCGGACTAGCGGGGGCCTTACCAGACGTCCTGACTTTC. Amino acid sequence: CASSSLGLAGALPDVLTF.

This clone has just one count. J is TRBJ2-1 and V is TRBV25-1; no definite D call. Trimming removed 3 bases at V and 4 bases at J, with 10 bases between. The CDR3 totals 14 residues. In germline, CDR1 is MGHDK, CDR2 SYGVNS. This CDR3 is CASSDDKGYNEQFF. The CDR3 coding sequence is TGTGCCAGCAGTGACGACAAGGGATACAATGAGCAGTTCTTC.

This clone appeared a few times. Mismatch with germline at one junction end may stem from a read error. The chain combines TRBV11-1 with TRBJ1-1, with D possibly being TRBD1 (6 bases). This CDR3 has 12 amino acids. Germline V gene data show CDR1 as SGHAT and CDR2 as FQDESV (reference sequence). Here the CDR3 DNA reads TGTGCCAGCAGCTTACCAGGGGCAGCAGCGATCTTT. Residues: CASSLPGAAAIF.

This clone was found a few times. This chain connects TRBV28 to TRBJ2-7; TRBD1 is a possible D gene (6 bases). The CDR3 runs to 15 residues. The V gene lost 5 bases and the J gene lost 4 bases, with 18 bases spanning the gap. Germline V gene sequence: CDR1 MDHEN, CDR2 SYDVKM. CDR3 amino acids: CASSPADRNAYEQYF. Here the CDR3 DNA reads TGTGCCAGCAGTCCCGCCGACAGGAATGCTTACGAGCAGTACTTC.

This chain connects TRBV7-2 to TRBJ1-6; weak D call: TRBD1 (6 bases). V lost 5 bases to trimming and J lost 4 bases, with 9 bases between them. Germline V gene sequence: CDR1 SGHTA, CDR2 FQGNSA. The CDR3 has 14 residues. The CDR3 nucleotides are TGTGCCAGCAGCCAGGACAGTTATAATTCACCCCTCCACTTT. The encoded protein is CASSQDSYNSPLHF.

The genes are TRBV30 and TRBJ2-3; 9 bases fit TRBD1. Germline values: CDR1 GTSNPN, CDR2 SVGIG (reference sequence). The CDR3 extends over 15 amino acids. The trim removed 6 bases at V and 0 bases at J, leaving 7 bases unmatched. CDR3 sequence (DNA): TGTGCCTGCTCGACCGGGACAGGGAGCACAGATACGCAGTATTTT. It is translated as CACSTGTGSTDTQYF.

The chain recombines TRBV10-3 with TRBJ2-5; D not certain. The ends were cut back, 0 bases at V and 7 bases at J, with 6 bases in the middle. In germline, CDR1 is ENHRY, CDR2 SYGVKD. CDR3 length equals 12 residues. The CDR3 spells CAISESTGTQYF. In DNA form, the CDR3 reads TGTGCCATCAGTGAGTCGACCGGGACCCAGTACTTC.

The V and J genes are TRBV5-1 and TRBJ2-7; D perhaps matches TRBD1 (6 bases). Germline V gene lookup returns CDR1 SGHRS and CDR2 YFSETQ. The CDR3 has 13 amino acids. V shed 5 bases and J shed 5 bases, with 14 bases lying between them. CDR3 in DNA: TGCGCCAGCAGAGGGACATCGGGGAACGAGCAGTACTTC. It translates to CASRGTSGNEQYF.

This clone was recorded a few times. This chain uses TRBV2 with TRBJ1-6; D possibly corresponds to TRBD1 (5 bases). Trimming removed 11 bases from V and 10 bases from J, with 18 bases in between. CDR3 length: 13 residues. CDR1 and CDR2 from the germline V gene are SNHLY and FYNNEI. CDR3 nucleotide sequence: TGTGCCGCAGGGCTAGATCAAGACTCACCCCTCCACTTT. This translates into CAAGLDQDSPLHF.